This passage covers 21 T cell receptor beta chains from one sample sequenced in a study of T cell responses to AZD1222 COVID-19 vaccine. Using immunoSEQ multiplex PCR, the repertoire was profiled, and TCRdb retains in-frame clones only, with some absent. The table lists 120,000 to 150,000 clones, 85% to 95% of them singletons, with approximately 3% in the top ten. Material: peripheral blood, obtained on day 0 of MenACWY control vaccination. The source of these receptors is an adult in good health.

V and J are TRBV5-1 and TRBJ2-1, with 8 bases lining up with TRBD2. This CDR3 has 14 amino acids. The V gene end was trimmed by 6 bases and the J gene end by 7 bases; junction bases not matched to a gene: 9. CDR1 and CDR2 from the germline V gene are SGHRS and YFSETQ. The CDR3 DNA follows: TGCGCCAGCACCCCAGTTAAGCGGGAGAATGAGCAGTTCTTC. It yields the protein CASTPVKRENEQFF.

The V and J genes are TRBV19 and TRBJ2-7, with 10 bases identical to TRBD1. The length of the CDR3 is 14 residues. CDR1 is LNHDA and CDR2 is SQIVND in the germline V gene (reference sequence). After removal of 5 bases from V and 7 bases from J, the junction contained 8 bases not matched to a gene. As DNA, the CDR3 is TGTGCCAGTAGTCCCCGGGACAGGGGAAAGGAGCAGTACTTC. Amino acids: CASSPRDRGKEQYF.

This clone came up a few times. The V gene is TRBV10-1, the J gene TRBJ2-5; 9 bases fit TRBD1. The germline V gene encodes CDR1 WNHNN and CDR2 SYGVQD (reference sequence). With V trimmed by 2 bases and J by 5 bases, 3 bases remained unmatched. This CDR3 contains 14 residues. The CDR3 reads CASSETGGLETQYF. The DNA for the CDR3 is TGCGCCAGCAGTGAGACAGGGGGCCTTGAGACCCAGTACTTC.

The chain links TRBV6-1 to TRBJ2-7, with 9 bases identical to TRBD1. The J segment lost 5 bases and the V segment lost 2 bases, leaving 10 bases of the junction unmatched. From germline, CDR1 is MNHNS and CDR2 SASEGT. This CDR3 has 16 amino acids. The CDR3 spells CASSEIWNRGRDEQYF. As DNA, the CDR3 is TGTGCCAGCAGTGAAATTTGGAACAGGGGGCGGGACGAGCAGTACTTC.

This clone appeared once. Written as DNA, the CDR3 is TGTGCCAGCAGCTTCCGTTCTTCGGGGCCTGGGTATGGCTACACCTTC. It specifies CASSFRSSGPGYGYTF. This chain joins TRBV7-9 and TRBJ1-2; a weak D match, TRBD1 (5 bases). The CDR3 has 16 amino acids. The V and J ends lost 3 bases and 5 bases respectively, with 19 bases between them. In germline, CDR1 is SEHNR, CDR2 FQNEAQ (reference sequence).

The J gene is TRBJ2-6, the V gene TRBV3-1 (or the pseudogene TRBV3-2); perhaps TRBD2 as D (6 bases). Per germline, CDR1 LGHDT and CDR2 YNNKEL (reference sequence). CDR3 size: 18 residues. Trimming took 4 bases from V and 0 from J, leaving 16 bases between them. The CDR3 bases are TGTGCCAGCAGCCCCAGCCTAGCGAGCTTCTCTGGGGCCAACGTCCTGACTTTC. This gives the protein CASSPSLASFSGANVLTF.

J is TRBJ2-7 and V is TRBV3-1 (or the pseudogene TRBV3-2); D not resolved. CDR1 is LGHDT, CDR2 YNNKEL, per germline (reference sequence). CDR3 length: 14 residues. The V end lost 6 bases, the J end lost 2 bases, and 14 bases lay between the germline ends. CDR3 nucleotides: TGTGCCAGCAGTACCCCCGGCACAACCTACGAGCAGTACTTC. Encoded protein: CASSTPGTTYEQYF.

This chain links TRBV7-6 with TRBJ1-1, with D possibly being TRBD1 (6 bases). The ends were cut back, 5 bases at V and 1 base at J, with 17 bases in the middle. Per germline, CDR1 SGHVS and CDR2 FNYEAQ. CDR3 length: 16 amino acids. The CDR3, as DNA: TGTGCCAGCAGCGTTAATCCCTTGACAGGGAACACTGAAGCTTTCTTT. It specifies CASSVNPLTGNTEAFF.

This chain links TRBV25-1 with TRBJ1-1, with D unresolved. Germline V lookup: CDR1 MGHDK, CDR2 SYGVNS. V lost 2 bases, J lost 7 bases, and 8 bases lay in between. The length of the CDR3 is 12 residues. The CDR3 sequence: CASSEIGSEAFF. DNA of the CDR3: TGTGCCAGCAGTGAAATTGGCAGTGAAGCTTTCTTT.

V usage is TRBV15 and J usage is TRBJ1-2; D gene ambiguous. This CDR3 has 16 amino acids. CDR1 LNHNV and CDR2 YYDKDF come from the germline V gene (reference sequence). V was shortened by 4 bases and J by 3 bases, with 18 bases between the two germline ends. CDR3 nucleotide sequence: TGTGCCACCAGCAAAGGGCCAAGCGATCTTTACTATGGCTACACCTTC. Encoded protein: CATSKGPSDLYYGYTF.

A remark on this clone: This sample includes further DNA sequences coding for the same CDR3. This chain links TRBV19 with TRBJ1-6; D unresolved. The CDR3 is 13 amino acids. Germline loops: CDR1 LNHDA, CDR2 SQIVND (reference sequence). Trimming cost V 3 bases and J 8 bases, with 8 bases left between them. This CDR3 reads CASSIFPDSPLHF. The CDR3 region has the DNA TGTGCCAGTAGTATTTTCCCGGATTCACCCCTCCACTTT.

J is TRBJ1-6 and V is TRBV5-1; no definite D call. This CDR3 is built from 15 residues. Trimming stripped 0 bases from V and 0 bases from J, with 4 bases between. Germline values: CDR1 SGHRS, CDR2 YFSETQ. The DNA for the CDR3 is TGCGCCAGCAGCTTGGCCAGCTCCTATAATTCACCCCTCCACTTT. It is translated as CASSLASSYNSPLHF.

The chain couples TRBV10-1 to TRBJ2-1; D ambiguous. The CDR3 extends over 16 amino acids. Trimming left V 3 bases short and J 2 bases short, with 14 bases between. Per germline, CDR1 WNHNN and CDR2 SYGVQD (reference sequence). The CDR3 sequence is CASSEGPFTAYNEQFF. The CDR3 DNA follows: TGCGCCAGCAGTGAAGGACCCTTCACTGCCTACAATGAGCAGTTCTTC.

The chain combines TRBV15 with TRBJ2-3; D gene unclear. Germline CDR1 LNHNV, CDR2 YYDKDF (reference sequence). The CDR3 length is 12 residues. V lost 0 bases and J 3 bases, leaving 1 base between the germline ends. The CDR3 coding sequence is TGTGCCACCAGCAGAGATACAGATACGCAGTATTTT. Translating gives CATSRDTDTQYF.

This chain uses TRBV4-1 with TRBJ2-1, with a tentative D call TRBD2 (6 bases). Germline loops: CDR1 MGHRA, CDR2 YSYEKL. The CDR3 is made up of 17 amino acids. Trimming left V 0 bases short and J 1 base short, with 13 bases between. The CDR3 DNA sequence: TGCGCCAGCAGCCAAGACGACCCGGGACTTTCCTACAATGAGCAGTTCTTC. Translating it yields CASSQDDPGLSYNEQFF.

The chain recombines TRBV5-4 with TRBJ2-3; D gene unclear. CDR1 is SGHNT and CDR2 is YYREEE in the germline V gene (reference sequence). V lost 1 base to trimming and J lost 4 bases, with 4 bases between them. This CDR3 has 12 amino acids. The CDR3 DNA reads as TGTGCCAGCAGCTTGCGGGCAGATACGCAGTATTTT. Protein sequence: CASSLRADTQYF.

The V and J genes are TRBV7-9 and TRBJ2-7; D unclear. The germline gives CDR1 SEHNR, CDR2 FQNEAQ (reference sequence). This CDR3 comprises 16 residues. V was clipped by 5 bases and J by 2 bases, with 19 bases between them. The CDR3 coding sequence is TGTGCCAGCAGCCTAGGTCCAGAAGGAGATCCCTACGAGCAGTACTTC. It encodes CASSLGPEGDPYEQYF.

V usage is TRBV19 and J usage is TRBJ1-2, with D tentatively TRBD1 (6 bases). The CDR3 is 14 residues long. Germline V gene sequence: CDR1 LNHDA, CDR2 SQIVND (reference sequence). The ends were cut back, 5 bases at V and 7 bases at J, with 17 bases in the middle. The DNA of the CDR3 is TGTGCCAGTAGTCCCACTAGGGGGATCGGTGGCTACACCTTC. It specifies CASSPTRGIGGYTF.

CDR3: CASSYGITETQYF. The CDR3 DNA is TGTGCCAGCAGCTACGGGATCACTGAGACCCAGTACTTC. The rearrangement links TRBV9 to TRBJ2-5; possibly TRBD2 for D (5 bases). Germline CDR1 reads SGDLS; CDR2 reads YYNGEE. There are 13 residues in the CDR3. The V gene lost 4 bases and the J gene lost 5 bases, with 12 bases spanning the gap.

This rearrangement joins TRBV7-9 to TRBJ2-1, with no clear D. This CDR3 contains 14 residues. V shed 5 bases and J shed 4 bases, with 12 bases lying between them. The germline gives CDR1 SEHNR, CDR2 FQNEAQ (reference sequence). CDR3 bases: TGTGCCAGCAGCAGATCAGGTTCTTACAATGAGCAGTTCTTC. This gives the protein CASSRSGSYNEQFF.

This clone was seen only once. The rearrangement uses TRBV30 and TRBJ2-2, with D maybe TRBD2 (5 bases). The CDR3 runs 15 residues. CDR1 GTSNPN and CDR2 SVGIG come from the germline V gene (reference sequence). Trimming took off 0 bases at V and 5 bases at J, with 13 bases between the two ends. CDR3: CAWSVRGRGTGELFF. The CDR3 coding sequence is TGTGCCTGGAGTGTACGAGGGAGAGGGACCGGGGAGCTGTTTTTT.